These 27 T cell receptor beta chains originate from one sample sequenced in a study of human T cells and chemical hapten exposure. Time point denoted: pre-sensitization, week 0. The treatment: therapeutic diphenylcyclopropenone sensitization with weekly scalp DPC. TCRdb passed the RACE reads through MiXCR, listing each CDR3 protein once. The profile shows 85,000 to 100,000 distinct CDR3 sequences, approximately 11% of them singletons. This specimen consisted of whole blood, obtained in connection with sensitization to the hapten diphenylcyclopropenone (DPC). The receptors shown here come from a woman aged 55-70 years with alopecia areata. Some clones in this sample may be carry-over from other donors' samples.

This clonotype was detected many times. The chain joins TRBV7-2 to TRBJ2-3, with D tentatively TRBD2 (6 bases). V lost 2 bases, J lost 2 bases, and 17 bases lay in between. The CDR3 spans 17 residues. The germline CDR1 and CDR2 sequences are SGHTA and FQGNSA. The CDR3 region is CASSLMGGVGYTDTQYF. The CDR3 DNA reads as TGTGCCAGCAGCTTAATGGGCGGGGTTGGATACACAGATACGCAGTATTTT.

This clonotype was counted many times. V and J are TRBV5-1 and TRBJ1-3; unclear D gene. Deletions cut 0 bases from V and 4 bases from J, with 2 bases between. This CDR3 spans 12 amino acids. Germline values: CDR1 SGHRS, CDR2 YFSETQ. CDR3 sequence: CASSLEGNTIYF. CDR3 bases: TGCGCCAGCAGCTTGGAGGGAAACACCATATATTTT.

Ten or more counts support this clonotype. The rearrangement links TRBV5-1 to TRBJ2-1, with 11 bases matching TRBD2. Trimming took 2 bases from V and 10 from J; bases not matched to a gene: 8. This CDR3 spans 15 amino acids. The germline CDR1 and CDR2 sequences are SGHRS and YFSETQ. The CDR3 DNA is TGCGCCAGCAGCTTAACACTAGCGGGGGTTGGGGAGCAGTTCTTC. Its protein product is CASSLTLAGVGEQFF.

Points on this clonotype: This may arise from a read error, as a much more abundant clone is one base away. The J gene is TRBJ1-3, the V gene TRBV11-2, with D uncertain. The germline CDR1 and CDR2 sequences are SGHAT and FQNNGV. Trimming pared 3 bases from V and 6 bases from J, leaving 15 bases between. This CDR3 has 15 amino acids. CDR3 DNA sequence: TGTGCCAGCAGCTTGATAGGATTGAGTGCAAACACCATATATTTT. Residues: CASSLIGLSANTIYF.

This clonotype was picked up a small number of times. The rearrangement joins TRBV18 to TRBJ1-6, with 8 bases matching TRBD1. J was trimmed by 4 bases and V by 3 bases; bases with no gene match: 11. The CDR3 is 18 amino acids. Germline loops: CDR1 KGHSH, CDR2 LQKENI. CDR3 amino acids: CASSPRLTGGTYNSPLHF. The CDR3 DNA reads as TGTGCCAGCTCACCGCGCCTAACAGGGGGTACATATAATTCACCCCTCCACTTT.

The chain has TRBV30 and TRBJ2-7, with D maybe TRBD2 (7 bases). The CDR3 has 17 residues. Trimming took off 1 base at V and 0 bases at J, with 19 bases between the two ends. Germline-derived CDR1 and CDR2 are GTSNPN and SVGIG (reference sequence). The CDR3 nucleotides are TGTGCCTGGAGTGAGAATACGGCGGGGGCAAGCTCCTACGAGCAGTACTTC. Residues: CAWSENTAGASSYEQYF.

This clonotype was seen ten or more times. The V call is TRBV12-5, the J call TRBJ1-5; 7 bases line up with TRBD1. Germline assignment: CDR1 LGHNT and CDR2 FRNRAP. The CDR3 contains 18 residues. V gave up 2 bases and J gave up 5 bases; unmatched junction bases: 15. Here the CDR3 reads CASGLRGRGTDPYQPQHF. The CDR3 region has the DNA TGTGCTAGTGGTTTGAGGGGGCGGGGGACAGACCCTTATCAGCCCCAGCATTTT.

There are a few counts of this clonotype. The rearrangement links TRBV7-3 to TRBJ2-3; D ambiguous. Per germline, CDR1 SGHTA and CDR2 FQGTGA. CDR3 size: 14 residues. V was cut by 8 bases and J by 3 bases, with 15 bases left in between. In DNA form, the CDR3 reads TGTGCCAGCGCAGGTCAGCTTTTAACAGATACGCAGTATTTT. Protein: CASAGQLLTDTQYF.

This clonotype was seen repeatedly, ten times or more. V usage is TRBV3-1 and J usage is TRBJ1-6; 7 nucleotides agree with TRBD1. J lost 10 bases, V lost 1 base, and 4 bases had no gene match. The CDR3 consists of 14 residues. Germline V CDR1 and CDR2: LGHDT, YNNKEL (reference sequence). Written as DNA, the CDR3 is TGTGCCAGCAGCCAAGGACAGGGAGAGTCACCCCTCCACTTT. Residues: CASSQGQGESPLHF.

CDR3: CASRGPTQNTEAFF. The DNA of the CDR3 is TGTGCCAGCAGAGGACCAACTCAAAACACTGAAGCTTTCTTT. The V and J genes are TRBV5-5 and TRBJ1-1, with unresolved D. The CDR3 contains 14 residues. Per germline, CDR1 SGHKS and CDR2 YYEKEE (reference sequence). Trimming took off 5 bases at V and 2 bases at J, with 13 bases between the two ends.

This clonotype was observed a handful of times. The V gene is TRBV29-1, the J gene TRBJ2-3, with TRBD1 as a possible D gene (6 bases). Trimming removed 6 bases from V and 8 bases from J, with 15 bases in between. CDR1 and CDR2 from the germline V gene are SQVTM and ANQGSEA. The CDR3 spans 12 residues. The CDR3: CSVRGQLGTQYF. The CDR3 DNA sequence: TGCAGCGTCCGTGGACAGCTTGGTACGCAGTATTTT.

V usage is TRBV11-2 and J usage is TRBJ2-7; 16 positions agree with TRBD2. V lost 5 bases and J lost 13; bases outside the gene matches: 8. The CDR3 loop spans 14 amino acids. Germline CDR1 SGHAT, CDR2 FQNNGV. The CDR3 is CASSEGLAGGKPYF. DNA for the CDR3: TGTGCCAGCAGCGAGGGACTAGCGGGGGGGAAACCCTACTTC.

This clonotype showed up just a few times. V gene TRBV19 combines with J gene TRBJ1-5, with 9 bases that match TRBD1. The CDR3 totals 17 residues. Per the germline V gene, CDR1 is LNHDA and CDR2 is SQIVND (reference sequence). V was pared by 7 bases and J by 4 bases, with 14 bases of the junction left unmatched. The CDR3 nucleotides are TGTGCCAGTAACCCCAGGGCCGGGACAGGGATTAATCAGCCCCAGCATTTT. This gives the protein CASNPRAGTGINQPQHF.

The sample holds many counts of this clonotype. The chain couples TRBV29-1 to TRBJ1-1; TRBD1 might be the D (5 bases). Per germline, CDR1 SQVTM and CDR2 ANQGSEA. V dropped 4 bases and J dropped 2 bases, with 11 bases sitting between them. The CDR3 is made up of 13 amino acids. The CDR3 region is CSVGQSFNTEAFF. CDR3 in DNA: TGCAGCGTTGGACAGTCCTTTAACACTGAAGCTTTCTTT.

The chain has TRBV6-2 or TRBV6-3 and TRBJ1-1; D unclear. The V end was cut by 6 bases, the J end by 3 bases, with 8 bases between. Germline values: CDR1 MNHEY, CDR2 SVGEGT. The CDR3 is 12 residues long. The CDR3 loop reads CASRPADTEAFF. CDR3 coding DNA: TGTGCCAGCAGACCGGCGGACACTGAAGCTTTCTTT.

This clonotype was found many times. The V gene is TRBV9, the J gene TRBJ1-1; D uncertain. Trimming removed 7 bases from V and 6 bases from J, with 10 bases in between. The CDR3 runs 11 residues. CDR1 SGDLS and CDR2 YYNGEE come from the germline V gene. The CDR3 protein is CASGNNPEAFF. CDR3 sequence (DNA): TGTGCCAGCGGAAATAATCCTGAAGCTTTCTTT.

This chain connects TRBV6-6 to TRBJ1-2; 10 nucleotides align to TRBD1. V lost 0 bases to trimming and J lost 0 bases; unmatched junction nucleotides: 4. The CDR3 contains 17 residues. CDR1 is MNHNY, CDR2 SVGAGI, per germline (reference sequence). The CDR3: CASSYSTGGDANYGYTF. DNA of the CDR3: TGTGCCAGCAGTTACTCGACAGGGGGCGATGCTAACTATGGCTACACCTTC.

This clonotype was counted at least ten times. V usage is TRBV5-1 and J usage is TRBJ2-5, with a weak D call TRBD2 (6 bases). CDR3 size: 12 residues. V gave up 8 bases and J gave up 5 bases, with 13 bases separating them. Germline CDR1 is SGHRS and CDR2 is YFSETQ. In DNA form, the CDR3 reads TGCGCCAGTAGCCCCAGCGGGGAGACCCAGTACTTC. It translates to CASSPSGETQYF.

Regarding this clonotype: As the CDR3 is not closed by the conserved phenylalanine or tryptophan, this likely results from a read error. The V call is TRBV2, the J call TRBJ1-2; 10 bases line up with TRBD1. Germline trimming cut 6 bases from V and 7 bases from J; bases unmatched to any gene: 14. The CDR3 length is 16 residues. The V gene's germline CDR1 is SNHLY and CDR2 FYNNEI. The CDR3 sequence: CASSLLGGTGDRGYTI. In DNA form, the CDR3 reads TGTGCCAGCAGCCTACTGGGCGGGACAGGGGATCGTGGCTACACCATC.

Concerning this clonotype: This may arise from a read error, as a much more abundant clone is one base away. It is likely a read error, because the conserved phenylalanine at the end of the CDR3 is missing. The rearrangement uses TRBV27 and TRBJ1-1, with 10 bases identical to TRBD1. The CDR3 runs to 15 residues. Trimming took 6 bases from V and 0 from J; bases not matched to a gene: 4. Per germline, CDR1 MNHEY and CDR2 SMNVEV (reference sequence). CDR3 region: CASRRQGALNTEAFY. CDR3 nucleotide sequence: TGTGCCAGCAGGAGACAGGGGGCATTGAACACTGAAGCTTTCTAT.

About this clonotype: Being one base from a much bigger clone, this may be a read error. The chain is built from TRBV15 and TRBJ1-1; D unresolved. The germline V gene has CDR1 LNHNV and CDR2 YYDKDF (reference sequence). The CDR3 is 13 amino acids. CDR3: CTTSRQTDTEAFF. The CDR3 DNA follows: TGTACCACCAGCAGACAAACGGACACTGAAGCTTTCTTT.

This clonotype has just a few counts. The V gene is TRBV30, the J gene TRBJ2-3; possible D gene TRBD2, 7 bases. The CDR3 length is 14 residues. V was shortened by 2 bases and J by 2 bases, with 11 bases between the two germline ends. The germline V gene encodes CDR1 GTSNPN and CDR2 SVGIG (reference sequence). The CDR3 loop reads CAWSWGGPTDTQYF. CDR3 in DNA: TGTGCCTGGAGTTGGGGGGGCCCCACAGATACGCAGTATTTT.

This clonotype was counted ten times or more. The chain uses TRBV5-1 and TRBJ1-1; D is possibly TRBD1 (5 bases). Germline values: CDR1 SGHRS, CDR2 YFSETQ. This CDR3 region has 15 residues. V dropped 0 bases and J dropped 4 bases, with 13 bases sitting between them. The CDR3 DNA reads TGCGCCAGCAGCTTGGGGAAATGGGGGAGCACTGAAGCTTTCTTT. This translates into CASSLGKWGSTEAFF.

A few counts support this clonotype. The chain links TRBV23-1 to TRBJ1-6; 7 bases fit TRBD1. TRBV23-1 is reported as an ORF; its role is uncertain. The CDR3 length is 15 residues. With V trimmed by 1 base and J by 6 bases, 3 bases remained unmatched. The CDR3 bases are TGCGCCAGCAGTCAATTGACAGGGTTTAATTCACCCCTCCACTTT. It is translated as CASSQLTGFNSPLHF.

The V gene is TRBV5-1, the J gene TRBJ2-5; D may be TRBD2 (5 bases). Germline CDR1 and CDR2: SGHRS and YFSETQ. V lost 0 bases and J 3 bases, leaving 9 bases between the germline ends. The CDR3 is 14 amino acids. For the CDR3, the DNA is TGCGCCAGCAGCTTGGTGGCAGCGGAAGAGACCCAGTACTTC. Encoded protein: CASSLVAAEETQYF.

This clonotype was found many times. The chain couples TRBV12-3 or TRBV12-4 to TRBJ1-1; D gene uncertain. The CDR3 is made up of 13 amino acids. V was pared by 0 bases and J by 0 bases, with 2 bases between. CDR3: CASSLALNTEAFF. DNA of the CDR3: TGTGCCAGCAGTTTAGCCCTGAACACTGAAGCTTTCTTT.

This clonotype was observed many times. The CDR3 loop reads CASSSTRQSVGELFF. The CDR3 bases are TGTGCCAGCAGCTCCACCAGACAAAGCGTCGGGGAGCTGTTTTTT. The chain combines TRBV5-5 with TRBJ2-2, with D hard to call. The V gene's germline CDR1 is SGHKS and CDR2 YYEKEE (reference sequence). Deletions cut 3 bases from V and 7 bases from J, with 16 bases between. The CDR3 spans 15 residues.